The 25 T cell receptor beta chains listed next were all sequenced from one sample in a study of identical twins. TCRdb passed the 5' RACE reads through MiXCR, listing each CDR3 protein once. The table includes roughly 1,500,000 distinct CDR3 sequences, about 32% detected once. Sequenced: cord blood. Source of these receptors: a newborn girl in good health.

This clonotype was observed many times. The rearrangement joins TRBV5-1 to TRBJ2-1, with D perhaps matching TRBD1 or TRBD2 (5 bases each). Germline V gives CDR1 SGHRS, CDR2 YFSETQ. Trimming cost V 2 bases and J 9 bases, with 9 bases left between them. This CDR3 is 12 amino acids long. This CDR3 reads CASSLLGTEQFF. The CDR3 DNA follows: TGCGCCAGCAGCTTACTTGGGACTGAGCAGTTCTTC.

The chain couples TRBV28 to TRBJ2-7, with 8 bases identical to TRBD2. The V gene end was trimmed by 5 bases and the J gene end by 3 bases; junction bases not matched to a gene: 15. This CDR3 spans 17 amino acids. CDR1 is MDHEN, CDR2 SYDVKM, per germline. CDR3 residues: CASSPRGSGEVHYEQYF. CDR3 in DNA: TGTGCCAGCAGTCCCCGAGGTAGCGGGGAAGTTCACTACGAGCAGTACTTC.

This clonotype was detected many times. The genes are TRBV27 and TRBJ2-5; TRBD2 aligns across 7 bases. The assigned J gene may be wrong: the sequence end matches TRBJ2-7 better. The CDR3 loop spans 13 amino acids. Germline V gives CDR1 MNHEY, CDR2 SMNVEV (reference sequence). The CDR3 region is CASSLRLAREQYF. CDR3 DNA sequence: TGTGCCAGCAGTCTCAGACTAGCCCGCGAGCAGTACTTC.

The chain carries TRBV24-1 and TRBJ1-2, with no clear D. Germline loops: CDR1 KGHDR, CDR2 SFDVKD. V was cut by 5 bases and J by 5 bases, with 11 bases left in between. The CDR3 runs 13 residues. The CDR3 is CATSAGTSYGYTF. The CDR3 DNA is TGTGCCACCAGTGCCGGTACCTCTTATGGCTACACCTTC.

The chain employs TRBV2 and TRBJ2-3, with 9 bases fitting TRBD1. Trimming cost V 6 bases and J 4 bases; bases outside gene matches: 5. CDR1 and CDR2 (germline): SNHLY, FYNNEI. The CDR3 loop spans 14 amino acids. Here the CDR3 reads CASSRDRAPDTQYF. The CDR3 DNA follows: TGTGCCAGCAGCCGGGACAGGGCTCCAGATACGCAGTATTTT. Complete variable domain (other parts from reference TRBV2 and TRBJ2-3): EPEVTQTPSHQVTQMGQEVILRCVPISNHLYFYWYRQILGQKVEFLVSFYNNEISEKSEIFDDQFSVERPDGSNFTLKIRSTKLEDSAMYFCASSRDRAPDTQYFGPGTRLTVL.

J is TRBJ2-5 and V is TRBV24-1; TRBD1 matches at 9 bases. Unmatched junction bases numbered 9, after V lost 0 bases and J lost 5 bases. This CDR3 region has 17 residues. CDR1 and CDR2 (germline): KGHDR, SFDVKD. The DNA for the CDR3 is TGTGCCACCAGTGATTTGCGGGACAGGGAGGTGATGGAGACCCAGTACTTC. Encoded protein: CATSDLRDREVMETQYF.

The chain is built from TRBV20-1 and TRBJ1-1; 8 bases map to TRBD1. The germline V gene encodes CDR1 DFQATT and CDR2 SNEGSKA (reference sequence). This CDR3 is 17 amino acids long. The trim removed 1 base at V and 0 bases at J, leaving 10 bases unmatched. The CDR3 bases are TGCAGTGCTAGAGTGGGCAGGGGGCCTTTCCTGAACACTGAAGCTTTCTTT. The encoded protein is CSARVGRGPFLNTEAFF.

The chain is built from TRBV7-2 and TRBJ1-5, with D unclear. The V end lost 5 bases, the J end lost 2 bases, and 19 bases lay between the germline ends. Germline V gene lookup returns CDR1 SGHTA and CDR2 FQGNSA. The CDR3 spans 17 residues. The CDR3 loop is CASSPRSASEGNQPQHF. CDR3 DNA: TGTGCCAGCAGCCCTAGATCAGCGTCGGAGGGCAATCAGCCCCAGCATTTT.

The V gene is TRBV27, the J gene TRBJ2-3; D possibly corresponds to TRBD2 (6 bases). CDR1 MNHEY and CDR2 SMNVEV come from the germline V gene (reference sequence). The CDR3 is 14 amino acids. Trimming stripped 3 bases from V and 5 bases from J, with 12 bases between. For the CDR3, the DNA is TGTGCCAGCAGTTTGACTAGGGGAGGAGATACGCAGTATTTT. Its protein is CASSLTRGGDTQYF.

This rearrangement joins TRBV10-3 to TRBJ2-1, with a tentative D call TRBD2 (6 bases). The V end was cut by 2 bases, the J end by 3 bases, with 17 bases between. The germline CDR1 and CDR2 sequences are ENHRY and SYGVKD. The CDR3 covers 17 residues. The CDR3 loop reads CAISEVGRGGVYNEQFF. CDR3 coding DNA: TGTGCCATCAGTGAGGTCGGGAGAGGTGGGGTCTACAATGAGCAGTTCTTC.

CDR3 sequence: CAITDRGGPNTEAFF. The DNA of the CDR3 is TGTGCCATCACCGACCGGGGGGGCCCGAACACTGAAGCTTTCTTT. This chain joins TRBV10-3 and TRBJ1-1, with D tentatively TRBD1 (6 bases). The CDR3 extends over 15 amino acids. The V end was cut by 7 bases, the J end by 1 base, with 16 bases between. Looked up from germline, CDR1 is ENHRY and CDR2 is SYGVKD.

The rearrangement links TRBV6-1 to TRBJ2-3; D gene ambiguous. Trimming took 4 bases from V and 5 from J, leaving 19 bases between them. The length of the CDR3 is 16 residues. Germline CDR1 MNHNS, CDR2 SASEGT. The CDR3 DNA follows: TGTGCCAGCAGTGTACCCCCCGGGCCCCCCATAGATACGCAGTATTTT. Protein sequence: CASSVPPGPPIDTQYF.

This clonotype has just a few counts. The V and J genes are TRBV5-1 and TRBJ2-1; 9 bases are shared with TRBD2. Trimming removed 6 bases from V and 8 bases from J; junction bases left unmatched: 15. CDR1 and CDR2 from the germline V gene are SGHRS and YFSETQ. This CDR3 has 16 residues. The CDR3 region is CASIKIMAGGKYEQFF. CDR3 nucleotides: TGCGCCAGCATCAAAATCATGGCGGGGGGGAAGTATGAGCAGTTCTTC.

This clonotype was seen only a few times. The chain couples TRBV20-1 to TRBJ2-5; D ambiguous. The end of the DNA is better explained by TRBJ2-7, so the J call may be wrong. CDR3 length: 11 residues. Germline V gives CDR1 DFQATT, CDR2 SNEGSKA (reference sequence). Here the CDR3 DNA reads TGCAGTGCTAGCAACCCGGACGAGCAGTACTTC. This encodes CSASNPDEQYF.

J is TRBJ2-1 and V is TRBV6-1, with 14 bases identical to TRBD2. TRBJ2-7 matches the DNA end more closely, so the J call is doubtful. Germline-derived CDR1 and CDR2 are MNHNS and SASEGT. This CDR3 has 18 amino acids. This chain's CDR3 is CASSEYWTSGRIYNEQYF. CDR3 nucleotides: TGTGCCAGCAGTGAATATTGGACTAGCGGGAGGATTTACAATGAGCAGTACTTC.

This clonotype has more than one count but fewer than ten. This chain links TRBV11-2 with TRBJ1-6; 8 bases fit TRBD1. The germline V gene encodes CDR1 SGHAT and CDR2 FQNNGV. CDR3 size: 13 residues. J was trimmed by 7 bases and V by 4 bases; bases with no gene match: 0. CDR3 loop: CASSSGGNSPLHF. CDR3 in DNA: TGTGCCAGCAGCTCAGGGGGCAATTCACCCCTCCACTTT.

This clonotype was recorded once. The V gene is TRBV20-1, the J gene TRBJ2-3; the match to TRBD2 covers 12 bases. The CDR3 covers 15 residues. Germline V gene sequence: CDR1 DFQATT, CDR2 SNEGSKA (reference sequence). The trim removed 2 bases at V and 3 bases at J, leaving 3 bases unmatched. CDR3 coding DNA: TGCAGTGCTAGACATCTAGCGGGGGGGACAGATACGCAGTATTTT. Amino acids: CSARHLAGGTDTQYF.

In its sample, this clonotype was seen a few times. The chain carries TRBV20-1 and TRBJ2-1; 9 bases line up with TRBD2. The CDR3 is 15 amino acids. Per germline, CDR1 DFQATT and CDR2 SNEGSKA (reference sequence). Trimming took 1 base from V and 7 from J; bases not matched to a gene: 8. CDR3 residues: CSARGLAGSFNEQFF. CDR3 bases: TGCAGTGCTAGAGGGCTAGCGGGGAGTTTTAATGAGCAGTTCTTC.

This clonotype was observed at least ten times. CDR3 DNA: TGCAGTCCTTGGGATAGCGGGTACCAAGAGACCCAGTACTTC. Translation: CSPWDSGYQETQYF. The rearrangement uses TRBV20-1 and TRBJ2-5, with 7 bases that match TRBD2. The ends lost 8 bases at V and 0 bases at J; junction bases unmatched: 9. CDR3 length: 14 residues. Germline V gene data show CDR1 as DFQATT and CDR2 as SNEGSKA (reference sequence).

The gene calls are TRBV7-9 and TRBJ1-1, with TRBD1 identical over 8 bases. There are 14 residues in the CDR3. Germline V gene data show CDR1 as SEHNR and CDR2 as FQNEAQ (reference sequence). J was trimmed by 3 bases and V by 5 bases; bases with no gene match: 5. Written as DNA, the CDR3 is TGTGCCAGCAGCCCGGGACAGGAGTACACTGAAGCTTTCTTT. This translates into CASSPGQEYTEAFF.

Details on this clonotype: A much larger clone sits a single nucleotide away, making a read error possible. The chain carries TRBV29-1 and TRBJ2-1; no clear D. This CDR3 comprises 13 residues. Germline CDR1 and CDR2: SQVTM and ANQGSEA. Here the CDR3 reads CSVEGGRYSEQFF. CDR3 nucleotide sequence: TGCAGCGTTGAAGGGGGTCGCTACAGTGAGCAGTTCTTC.

In its sample, this clonotype was seen once. The V gene is TRBV7-9, the J gene TRBJ2-1, with TRBD1 identical over 9 bases. V dropped 5 bases and J dropped 15; count of bases not matched to a gene: 8. CDR1 is SEHNR and CDR2 is FQNEAQ in the germline V gene (reference sequence). The CDR3 spans 12 residues. The CDR3 protein is CASSPSGQGPFF. CDR3 sequence (DNA): TGTGCCAGCAGCCCAAGTGGACAGGGGCCGTTCTTC.

This clonotype was seen a handful of times. V gene TRBV6-6 combines with J gene TRBJ2-3; D may be TRBD2 (6 bases). Germline CDR1 reads MNHNY; CDR2 reads SVGAGI (reference sequence). The CDR3 covers 14 residues. Trimming removed 2 bases from V and 4 bases from J, with 10 bases in between. CDR3 nucleotides: TGTGCCAGCAGTTACGGGGGAGGTGCAGATACGCAGTATTTT. The encoded protein is CASSYGGGADTQYF.

This sequence joins TRBV4-1 and TRBJ1-3; D is unclear. CDR3 length: 15 residues. Trimming shortened V by 1 base and J by 0 bases, and 7 bases separated the two germline ends. Germline CDR1 and CDR2: MGHRA and YSYEKL. The CDR3 loop is CASSQGIHSGNTIYF. The CDR3 coding sequence is TGCGCCAGCAGCCAAGGGATCCACTCTGGAAACACCATATATTTT.

The chain combines TRBV6-5 with TRBJ2-7, with D unclear. CDR1 MNHEY and CDR2 SVGAGI come from the germline V gene. The CDR3 contains 10 residues. Trimming took 8 bases from V and 4 from J, leaving 6 bases between them. CDR3: CASDDYEQYF. CDR3 coding DNA: TGTGCCAGCGATGATTACGAGCAGTACTTC.